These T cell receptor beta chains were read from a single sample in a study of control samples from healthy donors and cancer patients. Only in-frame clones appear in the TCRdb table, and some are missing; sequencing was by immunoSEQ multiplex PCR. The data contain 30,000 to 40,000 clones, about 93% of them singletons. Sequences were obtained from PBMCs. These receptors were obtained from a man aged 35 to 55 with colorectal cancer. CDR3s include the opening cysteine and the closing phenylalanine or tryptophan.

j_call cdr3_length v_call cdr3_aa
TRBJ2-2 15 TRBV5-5 CASSLAAGPAGELFF
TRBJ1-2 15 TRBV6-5 CASRPPGTSNYGYTF
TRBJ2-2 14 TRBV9 CASSVRQGAGELFF
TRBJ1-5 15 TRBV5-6 CASSSGTAVYQPQHF
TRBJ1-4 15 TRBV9 CASSANQGAWEKLFF
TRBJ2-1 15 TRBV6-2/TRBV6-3 CASSKRTGGYNEQFF
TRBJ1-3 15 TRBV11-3 CASTIRTGGRNTIYF
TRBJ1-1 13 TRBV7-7 CASSLGIRTEAFF
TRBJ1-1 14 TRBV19 CASSMWGLNTEAFF
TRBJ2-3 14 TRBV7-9 CASSPLAPIDTQYF
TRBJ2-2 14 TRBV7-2 CASSLDRVPGELFF
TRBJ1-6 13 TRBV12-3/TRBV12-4 CASRTGTVSPLHF
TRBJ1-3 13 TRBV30 CAWNRGSGNTIYF
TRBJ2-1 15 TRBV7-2 CASTTDRISYNEQFF
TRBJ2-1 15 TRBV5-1 CASSFDTTGGGEQFF
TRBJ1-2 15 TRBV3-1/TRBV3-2 CASSQSRTRGYGYTF
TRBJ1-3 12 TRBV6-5 CASMQDRNTIYF
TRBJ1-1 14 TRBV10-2 CASSQHEGLPEAFF
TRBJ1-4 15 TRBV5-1 CASTLQPSTNEKLFF
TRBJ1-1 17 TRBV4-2 CASREGLAFPSNTEAFF
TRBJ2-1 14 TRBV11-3 CASSLGGLYNEQFF
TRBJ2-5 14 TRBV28 CASSPGLYQETQYF
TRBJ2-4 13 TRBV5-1 CASSSPGGNIQYF
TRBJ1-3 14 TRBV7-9 CASSYDRPGNTIYF
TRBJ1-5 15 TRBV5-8 CASRGGDRSNQPQHF
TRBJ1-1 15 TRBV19 CASSITGLGNTEAFF
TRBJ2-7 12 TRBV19 CASRGGYDEQYF
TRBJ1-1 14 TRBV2 CASSSTRDLREAFF
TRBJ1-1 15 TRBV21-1 CASSKKGRENTEAFF
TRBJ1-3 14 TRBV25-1 CASSHGQGGTTIYF
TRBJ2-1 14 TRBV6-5 CASTTGQGANEQFF
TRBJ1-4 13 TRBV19 CASGQSTNEKLFF
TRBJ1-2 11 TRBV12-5 CASGLVHGYTF
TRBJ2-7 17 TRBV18 CASSPPGLGPRAYEQYF
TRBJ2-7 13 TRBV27 CASSLYRGHEQYF
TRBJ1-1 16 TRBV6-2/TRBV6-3 CASSYILGRWNTEAFF
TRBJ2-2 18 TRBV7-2 CASSLAATGAKSTGELFF
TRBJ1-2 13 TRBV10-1 CASSPDISGGYTF
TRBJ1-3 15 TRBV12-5 CASGETMVPGNTIYF
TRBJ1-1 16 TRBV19 CASSIRSTGGNTEAFF
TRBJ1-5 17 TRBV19 CASNRQGSLISNQPQHF
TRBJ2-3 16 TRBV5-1 CASREGTSGITDTQYF
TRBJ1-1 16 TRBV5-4 CASSANRGRFTTEAFF
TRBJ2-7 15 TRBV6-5 CASSYSGGARYEQYF
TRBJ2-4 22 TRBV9 CASSVGVGGSGTGLIAKNIQYF
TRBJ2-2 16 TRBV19 CASSTFSGVGTGELFF
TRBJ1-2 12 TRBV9 CASRRGDYGYTF
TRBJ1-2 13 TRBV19 CASTPDRERGYTF
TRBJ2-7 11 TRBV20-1 CSGVWSYEQYF
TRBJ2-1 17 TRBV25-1 CASSQLNRGQGRNEQFF
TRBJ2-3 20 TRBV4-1 CASSQVGTGFFASGGNTQYF
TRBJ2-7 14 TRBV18 CASSPGQGMGEQYF
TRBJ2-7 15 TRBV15 CATSRAPGGSYEQYF